This T cell receptor (beta chain) originates from a study of cytomegalovirus exposure and HLA in healthy donors. The study's findings and limits: A cluster of highly shared sequence variants was likely a sequencing artifact.

Details on this clone: The antigen is unknown.

The CDR3 has 16 amino acids. With V trimmed by 1 base and J by 2 bases, 3 bases remained unmatched. CDR1 KGHSH and CDR2 LQKENI come from the germline V gene. Primers for the PCR totalled 60 Vbeta and 13 Jbeta. As processed by the authors: The count from a later analysis was roughly 80 million unique TCR beta chains, some 10 million of them shared. TCRdb's table, derived via immunoSEQ multiplex PCR, lists solely in-frame clones and lacks some. The DNA was the basis for D and trimming; V, J and clone size are from that table. The data contain around 140,000 clones, 75% to 85% of them seen just once; the ten biggest clones take up approximately 2%.

The source material was PBMCs. J is TRBJ2-2 and V is TRBV18, with 8 bases fitting TRBD1. The receptor was isolated from a female donor in good health and CMV-seropositive. CDR3 protein: CASSPLGQGNTGELFF. The CDR3 DNA sequence: TGTGCCAGCTCACCACTCGGACAGGGAAACACCGGGGAGCTGTTTTTT.